These 17 T cell receptor beta chains were sequenced from one sample in a study of T-cell reconstitution after alpha-beta-depleted transplantation in children. The TCRbeta library was prepared with unique molecular identifiers. TCRdb re-called the PCR reads through MiXCR, storing one row per CDR3 protein. This sample yields 5,500 to 7,000 distinct CDR3 sequences, of which about 11% are seen a single time; about 23% belongs to the top ten. The sequencing used PBMCs, mostly from graft donor cells, collected 180 days after TCRalphabeta/CD19-depleted stem cell transplant. The receptor set was obtained from a child younger than two who had a stem cell transplant for acute myeloid leukemia, so the T cells may come from the graft donor.

By sample fraction, this clonotype is medium-sized. The V and J genes are TRBV20-1 and TRBJ1-1, with D perhaps matching TRBD1 (6 bases). This CDR3 spans 14 amino acids. Trimming removed 1 base from V and 5 bases from J, with 14 bases in between. Per the germline V gene, CDR1 is DFQATT and CDR2 is SNEGSKA (reference sequence). The chain's CDR3 is CSARAGGVRTEAFF. The CDR3, as DNA: TGCAGTGCTAGAGCGGGGGGCGTTAGGACTGAAGCTTTCTTT.

This clonotype was counted ten times or more. The chain combines TRBV4-3 with TRBJ2-1; 8 positions match TRBD2. Germline CDR1 LGHNA, CDR2 YSLEER. V shed 2 bases and J 4 bases; nucleotides not matched to a gene: 13. The CDR3 is made up of 18 amino acids. CDR3 bases: TGCGCCAGCAGCCAATCTCCGTCTCAGCGGGAGAAGTACAATGAGCAGTTCTTC. Its protein is CASSQSPSQREKYNEQFF.

This clonotype came up many times. The chain has TRBV28 and TRBJ2-1; 8 bases line up with TRBD2. Germline V CDR1 and CDR2: MDHEN, SYDVKM. J gave up 5 bases and V 6 bases, and 15 bases lay outside the gene matches. The CDR3 has 17 residues. The CDR3 DNA follows: TGTGCCAGCAGCTTAACCTCCGGGACTAGGGAAAACAATGAGCAGTTCTTC. Encoded protein: CASSLTSGTRENNEQFF.

This clonotype was picked up many times. This chain joins TRBV28 and TRBJ2-7; D is uncertain. The CDR3 totals 14 residues. Germline lookup yields CDR1 MDHEN and CDR2 SYDVKM. With 1 base removed from V and 4 bases from J, the gap between germline ends came to 11 bases. CDR3 in DNA: TGTGCCAGCAGTTTATACCCACTTCGTTACGAGCAGTACTTC. Amino acid sequence: CASSLYPLRYEQYF.

This clonotype has at least ten counts. The gene calls are TRBV7-2 and TRBJ2-1; 8 bases match TRBD2. Germline trimming cut 1 base from V and 6 bases from J; bases unmatched to any gene: 8. Germline values: CDR1 SGHTA, CDR2 FQGNSA. CDR3 length: 16 amino acids. The CDR3 DNA reads TGTGCCAGCAGCTTAGAACCAGCGGGAGTCGCCAATGAGCAGTTCTTC. Protein product: CASSLEPAGVANEQFF.

By share, this clonotype ranks as medium-sized. This rearrangement joins TRBV20-1 to TRBJ2-5; the match to TRBD2 covers 8 bases. This CDR3 is 14 amino acids long. Germline values: CDR1 DFQATT, CDR2 SNEGSKA (reference sequence). With V trimmed by 4 bases and J by 2 bases, 6 bases remained unmatched. The CDR3 sequence: CSAKSGSRQETQYF. Written as DNA, the CDR3 is TGCAGTGCTAAAAGCGGGAGTAGGCAAGAGACCCAGTACTTC.

This clonotype was observed at least ten times. The CDR3 DNA is TGCAGTGCCCCCGGGACTAGCGACGAGCAGTACTTC. It specifies CSAPGTSDEQYF. The chain couples TRBV20-1 to TRBJ2-7, with 10 bases aligning to TRBD2. This CDR3 comprises 12 residues. In germline, CDR1 is DFQATT, CDR2 SNEGSKA (reference sequence). V lost 6 bases and J lost 5; bases outside the gene matches: 4.

This clonotype is deemed medium-sized (0.01 to 0.1%). The chain carries TRBV10-1 and TRBJ2-7; weak D call: TRBD1 (8 bases). Germline loops: CDR1 WNHNN, CDR2 SYGVQD (reference sequence). Trimming took off 8 bases at V and 6 bases at J, with 17 bases between the two ends. This CDR3 is built from 13 residues. CDR3 in amino acids: CASSRTGRGEQYF. The CDR3 nucleotides are TGCGCCAGCTCCCGGACAGGGAGGGGCGAGCAGTACTTC.

This clonotype ranks as medium-sized. The chain joins TRBV6-6 to TRBJ1-1, with D tentatively TRBD1 (5 bases). The CDR3 extends over 13 amino acids. V was cut by 6 bases and J by 4 bases, with 12 bases left in between. Germline CDR1 MNHNY, CDR2 SVGAGI (reference sequence). The CDR3 here is CASSAEGLTEAFF. In DNA form, the CDR3 reads TGTGCCAGCAGCGCCGAGGGGCTCACTGAAGCTTTCTTT.

This clonotype is deemed medium-sized. This chain joins TRBV28 and TRBJ2-2; 9 bases align to TRBD2. The CDR3 has 17 residues. Per the germline V gene, CDR1 is MDHEN and CDR2 is SYDVKM. J was trimmed by 0 bases and V by 0 bases; bases with no gene match: 2. DNA of the CDR3: TGTGCCAGCAGTTTATGGTCTAGCGGGGCGAACACCGGGGAGCTGTTTTTT. It specifies CASSLWSSGANTGELFF.

This clonotype was counted ten times or more. The V gene is TRBV20-1, the J gene TRBJ2-1, with TRBD2 identical over 13 bases. Trimming removed 4 bases from V and 7 bases from J; junction bases left unmatched: 7. The germline gives CDR1 DFQATT, CDR2 SNEGSKA (reference sequence). The CDR3 runs to 15 residues. CDR3 in DNA: TGCAGTGCTATAACCGGGACTAGCGGGATTAATGAGCAGTTCTTC. This encodes CSAITGTSGINEQFF.

This clonotype was detected many times. The chain joins TRBV20-1 to TRBJ2-5, with TRBD2 as a possible D gene (6 bases). CDR3 length: 12 amino acids. The V end was cut by 3 bases, the J end by 5 bases, with 10 bases between. Per the germline V gene, CDR1 is DFQATT and CDR2 is SNEGSKA (reference sequence). DNA of the CDR3: TGCAGTGCTAGCATGGAGGGGGAGACCCAGTACTTC. Translated: CSASMEGETQYF.

By frequency in the sample, this clonotype is medium-sized. The genes are TRBV20-1 and TRBJ2-1; 7 nucleotides match TRBD2. The V gene's germline CDR1 is DFQATT and CDR2 SNEGSKA (reference sequence). The CDR3 totals 14 residues. J was trimmed by 6 bases and V by 6 bases; bases with no gene match: 11. The CDR3 coding sequence is TGCAGTGCAGGCGGGACTATTCTCCCCAATGAGCAGTTCTTC. This translates into CSAGGTILPNEQFF.

This clonotype was seen at least ten times. The CDR3 nucleotides read TGCGCCAGCAGCTGGACTAGCGGAACGGCCTGGCCCTACAATGAGCAGTTCTTC. Translated, it gives CASSWTSGTAWPYNEQFF. V usage is TRBV5-1 and J usage is TRBJ2-1; 10 nucleotides agree with TRBD2. V shed 3 bases and J 2 bases; nucleotides not matched to a gene: 11. This CDR3 spans 18 amino acids. Germline V gene lookup returns CDR1 SGHRS and CDR2 YFSETQ.

This clonotype showed up many times. This chain joins TRBV20-1 and TRBJ2-1; 7 nucleotides line up with TRBD2. Per the germline V gene, CDR1 is DFQATT and CDR2 is SNEGSKA (reference sequence). CDR3 length: 13 residues. V shed 3 bases, J shed 2 bases, and the junction held 1 base outside the gene matches. CDR3 in amino acids: CSASGRTYNEQFF. CDR3 nucleotides: TGCAGTGCTAGCGGGAGGACCTACAATGAGCAGTTCTTC.

This clonotype is medium-sized (0.01 to 0.1%) by share. This sequence joins TRBV9 and TRBJ1-1, with a possible D match to TRBD1 (5 bases). Germline values: CDR1 SGDLS, CDR2 YYNGEE. CDR3 length: 14 residues. Trimming stripped 3 bases from V and 3 bases from J, with 12 bases between. The CDR3 is CASSGQTVYTEAFF. Written as DNA, the CDR3 is TGTGCCAGCAGCGGCCAGACAGTGTACACTGAAGCTTTCTTT.

Many counts were recorded for this clonotype. This chain joins TRBV4-3 and TRBJ2-7, with D perhaps TRBD1 or TRBD2 (5 bases each). Germline V gene data show CDR1 as LGHNA and CDR2 as YSLEER. The CDR3 runs 17 residues. Trimming removed 0 bases at V and 3 bases at J, with 18 bases between. The CDR3 bases are TGCGCCAGCAGCCAAGATCCCACCACGGGACCCCTCTACGAGCAGTACTTC. The encoded protein is CASSQDPTTGPLYEQYF.